This T cell receptor beta chain was recovered during a study of early T cells in non-severe SARS-CoV-2 infection. The CDR3 is 13 amino acids. Per germline, CDR1 LGHNT and CDR2 FRNRAP. Each CDR3 protein gets one entry after TCRdb re-called the 5' RACE reads with MiXCR. The data show around 77,000 distinct CDR3 sequences, around 12% seen once. Source: whole blood, taken at baseline. The chain uses TRBV12-5 and TRBJ2-1; 8 nucleotides match TRBD2. The source of this sequence is an adult who was a healthcare worker with PCR-confirmed SARS-CoV-2 infection or an uninfected control (not recorded which). The donor label of this sample is uncertain. DNA for the CDR3: TGTGCCGGAAGCGGGAGCTCCTACAATGAGCAGTTCTTC. Translated, it gives CAGSGSSYNEQFF. The variable domain in full, completed from reference TRBV12-5 and TRBJ2-1, reads DARVTQTPRHKVTEMGQEVTMRCQPILGHNTVFWYRQTMMQGLELLAYFRNRAPLDDSGMPKDRFSAEMPDATLATLKIQPSEPRDSAVYFCAGSGSSYNEQFFGPGTRLTVL.